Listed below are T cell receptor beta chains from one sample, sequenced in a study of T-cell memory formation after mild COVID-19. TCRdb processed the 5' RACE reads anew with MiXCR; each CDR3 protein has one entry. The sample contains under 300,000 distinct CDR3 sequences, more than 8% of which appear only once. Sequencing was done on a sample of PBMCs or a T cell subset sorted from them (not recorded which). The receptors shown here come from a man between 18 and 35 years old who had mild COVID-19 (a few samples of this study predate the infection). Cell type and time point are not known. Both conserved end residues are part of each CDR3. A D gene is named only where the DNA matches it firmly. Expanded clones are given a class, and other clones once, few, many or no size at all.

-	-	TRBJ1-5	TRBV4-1	CASSASLNQPQHF	TGCGCCAGCAGCGCCAGCCTCAATCAGCCCCAGCATTTT
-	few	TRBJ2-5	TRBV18	CASSPVATIQETQYF	TGTGCCAGCTCACCAGTGGCTACTATACAAGAGACCCAGTACTTC
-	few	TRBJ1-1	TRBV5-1	CASRGKQGGPRVNTEAFF	TGCGCCAGCAGAGGAAAACAGGGAGGGCCCAGAGTGAACACTGAAGCTTTCTTT
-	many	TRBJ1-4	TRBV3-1	CASSQDRVNEKLFF	TGTGCCAGCAGCCAAGATCGGGTTAATGAAAAACTGTTTTTT
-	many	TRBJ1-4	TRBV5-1	CASSLGLRDANEKLFF	TGCGCCAGCAGCTTGGGGCTCCGGGACGCTAATGAAAAACTGTTTTTT
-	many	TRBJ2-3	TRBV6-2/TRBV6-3	CASSLPGDTQYF	TGTGCCAGCAGTCTACCAGGGGATACGCAGTATTTT
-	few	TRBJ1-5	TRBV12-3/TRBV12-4	CASSRRGFNQPQHF	TGTGCCAGCAGTCGCAGGGGCTTCAATCAGCCCCAGCATTTT
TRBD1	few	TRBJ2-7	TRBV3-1	CASGDREGEQYF	TGTGCCAGCGGGGACAGGGAGGGCGAGCAGTACTTC
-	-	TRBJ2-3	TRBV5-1	CASSQRLTDTQYF	TGCGCCAGCAGCCAGAGGCTCACAGATACGCAGTATTTT
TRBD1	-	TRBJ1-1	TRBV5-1	CASSMDRARDTEAFF	TGCGCCAGCAGCATGGACAGGGCGAGGGACACTGAAGCTTTCTTT
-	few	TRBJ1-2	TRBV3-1	CASSQRDGNYGYTF	TGTGCCAGCAGCCAACGCGACGGGAACTATGGCTACACCTTC
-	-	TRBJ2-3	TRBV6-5	CASSYGAADTQYF	TGTGCCAGCAGTTACGGGGCAGCAGATACGCAGTATTTT
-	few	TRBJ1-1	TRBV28	CASSAPGHNTEAFF	TGTGCCAGCAGTGCCCCTGGACACAACACTGAAGCTTTCTTT
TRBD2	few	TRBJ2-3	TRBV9	CASSVRVSGGSTDTQYF	TGTGCCAGCAGCGTTAGGGTTAGCGGGGGGAGCACAGATACGCAGTATTTT
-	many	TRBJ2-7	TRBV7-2	CASSLGQGAYEQYF	TGCGCCAGCAGCTTGGGTCAGGGAGCGTACGAGCAGTACTTC
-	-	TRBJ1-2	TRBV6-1	CASSDGGASRGYTF	TGTGCCAGCAGTGATGGGGGGGCCTCGCGTGGCTACACCTTC
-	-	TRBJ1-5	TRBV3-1	CASSTQAGGGQPQHF	TGTGCCAGCAGCACCCAAGCCGGGGGAGGGCAGCCCCAGCATTTT
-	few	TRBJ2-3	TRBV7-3	CASSLGEHTDTQYF	TGTGCCAGCAGCTTAGGGGAACACACAGATACGCAGTATTTT
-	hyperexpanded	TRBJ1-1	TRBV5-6	CASSLEGYGTPAEAFF	TGTGCCAGCAGCTTGGAAGGGTACGGGACGCCGGCTGAAGCTTTCTTT
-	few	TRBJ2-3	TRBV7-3	CASSRTSRRDTQYF	TGTGCCAGCAGCCGGACCAGTCGGAGGGATACGCAGTATTTT
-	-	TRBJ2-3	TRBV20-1	CSAEADTDTQYF	TGCAGTGCCGAAGCAGACACAGATACGCAGTATTTT
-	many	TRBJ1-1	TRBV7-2	CASSGHGGGTEAFF	TGTGCCAGCAGCGGACACGGGGGGGGGACTGAAGCTTTCTTT
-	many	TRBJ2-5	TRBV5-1	CASSFQGQGETQYF	TGCGCCAGCAGCTTCCAGGGGCAAGGGGAGACCCAGTACTTC
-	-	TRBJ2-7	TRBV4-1	CASSQENGYEQYF	TGCGCCAGCAGCCAAGAAAATGGCTACGAGCAGTACTTC
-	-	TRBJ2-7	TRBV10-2	CASTPGGLSYEQYF	TGCGCCAGCACCCCCGGGGGCCTCTCCTACGAGCAGTACTTC
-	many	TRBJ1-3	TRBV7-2	CASSLSGAGNTIYF	TGTGCCAGCAGCTTATCAGGCGCTGGAAACACCATATATTTT
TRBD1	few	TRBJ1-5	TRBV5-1	CASSPGTGGLVSNQPQHF	TGCGCCAGCAGCCCCGGGACAGGGGGCTTGGTTAGCAATCAGCCCCAGCATTTT
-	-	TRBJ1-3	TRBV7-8	CASSEIRATGNTIYF	TGTGCCAGCAGTGAGATCAGGGCTACTGGAAACACCATATATTTT
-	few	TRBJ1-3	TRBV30	CAWRATVSGNTIYF	TGTGCCTGGAGAGCGACAGTATCGGGAAACACCATATATTTT
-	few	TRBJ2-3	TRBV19	CASSTGTLQYF	TGTGCCAGTAGTACCGGGACATTGCAGTATTTT
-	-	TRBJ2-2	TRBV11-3	CASSKYGGELFF	TGTGCCAGCAGCAAGTACGGCGGGGAGCTGTTTTTT
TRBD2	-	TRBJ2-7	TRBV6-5	CASSQNGGYYEQYF	TGTGCCAGCAGTCAAAACGGGGGGTACTACGAGCAGTACTTC
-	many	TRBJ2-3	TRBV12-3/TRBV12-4	CASSPHPAADTQYF	TGTGCCAGCAGTCCCCACCCCGCGGCAGATACGCAGTATTTT